This entry lists 4 T cell receptor beta chains sequenced from one sample in a study of blood T cell repertoires in COVID-19. Sequenced by immunoSEQ multiplex PCR; TCRdb stores in-frame clones only, minus some. This sample has a few hundred thousand clones, with roughly four fifths found just once. Sample: PBMCs or T cells enriched from blood (not recorded which). The origin of the receptors is a man aged 25-45 years with acute COVID-19.

J is TRBJ1-5 and V is TRBV30; D remains ambiguous. The germline V and J ends were trimmed by 2 bases and 7 bases, with 9 bases remaining between them. Germline values: CDR1 GTSNPN, CDR2 SVGIG (reference sequence). The CDR3 sequence is 12 residues long. CDR3 sequence: CAWSWGDQPQHF. The CDR3 DNA reads TGTGCCTGGAGTTGGGGAGACCAGCCCCAGCATTTT.

V and J are TRBV14 and TRBJ2-2, with 9 bases that match TRBD1. This CDR3 spans 17 amino acids. Germline values: CDR1 SGHDN, CDR2 FVKESK. V lost 1 base and J lost 7; bases outside the gene matches: 10. CDR3 coding DNA: TGTGCCAGCAGCCAAGGAATAAACAGGGGGCGTGGCGGGGAGCTGTTTTTT. Translated: CASSQGINRGRGGELFF.

The rearrangement links TRBV4-1 to TRBJ1-3; 7 nucleotides line up with TRBD1. The CDR3 has 18 amino acids. Germline CDR1 MGHRA, CDR2 YSYEKL. Germline trimming cut 1 base from V and 4 bases from J; bases unmatched to any gene: 13. The DNA of the CDR3 is TGCGCCAGCAGCCAAGTCGGGAGGGGGCTTGCGTCCGGAAACACCATATATTTT. Translation gives CASSQVGRGLASGNTIYF.

This clone was recorded only once. The chain carries TRBV5-4 and TRBJ2-5; the D gene is possibly TRBD1 (5 bases). The germline V and J ends were trimmed by 9 bases and 1 base, with 13 bases remaining between them. Per germline, CDR1 SGHNT and CDR2 YYREEE (reference sequence). The CDR3 covers 13 residues. CDR3 region: CATNQGFQETQYF. For the CDR3, the DNA is TGTGCCACCAACCAGGGATTCCAAGAGACCCAGTACTTC.